The following is a TCR beta chain sequence with its context. What antigen it recognizes has not been identified. Qualities for individual bases were not recorded, and no much larger clone is one base off. This record belongs to a study of cytomegalovirus exposure and HLA in healthy donors (dated by TCRdb to about 2017). In terms of the full investigation: An earlier analysis of approximately 640 of the donors reported 250 to 350 Gb of sequence data and 100 million to 130 million unique TCR beta sequences from roughly 180 million T cells. An early release that covered more than 550 HLA-typed donors contained around 300 gigabases of sequencing data and approximately 85 million unique TCR sequences. The genetic ancestry cluster associated with self-reported Caucasian donors included over 65% of the roughly 410 genotyped donors. The study was designed to test whether signatures of past pathogen exposure could be identified by cataloging public T cell receptors. The T cell repertoires of under 700 subjects were profiled by immunosequencing and related to cytomegalovirus serostatus. Along with the approximately 700-subject first cohort, a separate validation cohort of roughly 110 different subjects was used. To predict cytomegalovirus infection status, the study combined high-throughput TCR immunosequencing, statistical association of individual TCRs with disease status, and machine learning. A later analysis re-examined previously published TCR beta repertoires from more than 600 donors and added high-resolution HLA genotyping to investigate patterns of TCR occurrence. In the later analysis, no new phenotypic data were used to find candidate immune exposures; instead, reliance was placed on TCR beta sequences and their occurrence across donors. To decide whether each TCR beta V gene segment behaved as functional or pseudogenic, an earlier analysis of some 570 of the donors relied on high-throughput TCR beta sequencing. Donor age, sex, ethnicity and CMV serostatus were compiled together with the repertoire data. In a later genetic analysis, genome-wide SNP genotypes for 398 of the 666 donors were used, and that subset was treated as a discovery cohort. All discovery cohort repertoires had been generated using a single sequencing platform. HLA typing covered class I and class II loci at four-digit resolution. The number of typed donors differed by locus: about 629-640 for A, B, C, DRB1 and DQB1; 500 to 550 for DQA1; approximately 600 for DPA1; and around 490 for DPB1. About five DR-DQ haplotypes were treated as single units for association and clustering because of strong linkage in the cohort. Among some 400 genotyped donors of the cohort, an average of about 240,000 unique TCR beta nucleotide sequences was sequenced per donor, of which about 20% were non-productive. The research as a whole found: According to a later analysis, parvovirus B19, influenza, CMV and Epstein-Barr virus appeared linked to several top co-occurrence clusters. The cohort was sequenced for TCR beta chains only, and without alpha or paired-chain data the features that could be detected were limited. According to a later analysis, TCR association rates differed among HLA loci, with DRB1 alleles showing the most associated TCRs and HLA-C alleles showing the fewest. In an earlier analysis of more than 500 of the donors, most TCR beta V segments appeared in productive rearrangements about 87% or about 30% of the time, broadly matching IMGT annotations. A later analysis found that most CMV-associated TCR beta chains appeared HLA-restricted, with HLA associations seemingly driven largely by CMV exposure. The study gave a list of 150 to 200 TCR beta chains associated with cytomegalovirus. In a later genetic analysis, fewer N-insertions in productive TCRs were reported among donors in an Asian-associated ancestry cluster than the approximately 670-donor mean. Because some donors lacked HLA typing at each locus, the association tests relied only on the typed subset. The presence/absence analyses assumed that sequencing depth was roughly uniform across donors, and that assumption may not be true. Assigning TCR associations to individual alleles was difficult when HLA alleles, especially DR and DQ, strongly co-occurred. A cluster of highly shared sequence variants was judged likely to represent a technical artifact of the sequencing pipeline. In vitro tests confirmed that three of the cytomegalovirus-associated TCR beta chains recognize cytomegalovirus antigens. Most TCR sequences were observed very rarely across donors, whereas some public TCRs were present in many individuals. Compared with equally common non-associated chains, HLA-associated TCR beta chains in a later analysis were more clonally expanded and had lower generation probabilities. Cytomegalovirus status was reported to be diagnosed by the classifier with high specificity and sensitivity in both the original and validation cohorts. The earlier analysis of 450 to 700 of the donors excluded some 16 rarely observed V segments, including chromosome 9 orphons, because counts were too low. Correlated functional status among segregating V segments might reflect linkage disequilibrium, but an unknown experimental factor could not be ruled out. V-gene and J-gene trimming of TCR beta chains was associated with a missense DCLRE1C variant in a later genetic analysis, and the association was replicated in an independent cohort. The authors suggested that the approach could potentially be extended to other disease states and immunological phenotypes. A further reported finding was that TCR beta sequences accurately predicted the HLA-A and HLA-B alleles for most subjects in the first cohort. Specific HLA alleles were associated with roughly 17,000 TCR beta sequences at a false discovery rate of 0.05 in a later analysis. CMV serostatus was the only immune exposure information available for the cohort. Some IMGT-functional V segments, including TRBV6-2 and TRBV6-3, could not be distinguished by the 87-base-pair reads and were therefore excluded.

In total, just over 650 healthy bone marrow donors made up the cohort. At the time of sampling, all cohort members were nominally healthy, though unrecorded immune exposures were likely present. The donor tested CMV seronegative and was one of the 352 seronegative cohort members. Every donor gave a peripheral blood sample, and the peripheral blood mononuclear cells from that sample were used for TCR beta sequencing. The Qiagen DNeasy Blood Extraction Kit was used to extract genomic DNA from the blood cell samples. Receptors were amplified or captured by the immunoSEQ multiplex PCR assay. The multiplex PCR relied on a mix of 60 forward primers for TCR Vbeta segments and 13 reverse primers for TCR Jbeta segments. The CDR3 region of rearranged TCR beta genes was amplified from genomic DNA by a multiplex PCR assay. The Illumina HiSeq System was used to sequence the amplified TCR beta libraries as 87-base-pair reads. The published analysis was carried out like this. A later analysis counted some 80 million unique TCR beta chains across the roughly 700 repertoires, and 10 million to 11 million of these chains were shared by at least two donors. Raw reads were error-corrected and collapsed into unique sequences with a nearest-neighbor algorithm that merged closely related sequences to remove PCR and sequencing errors. CDR3 sequences were aligned to IMGT reference sequences to assign V, D and J gene segments. For a sequence to be retained, a match of at least six nucleotides to both a V gene segment and a J gene segment was required. Rearrangements were classified as productive when the CDR3 lacked stop codons and remained in frame with V and J, and all other rearrangements were classified as non-productive. CDR3 was defined according to IMGT convention as the region running from the second conserved V-encoded cysteine to the conserved J-encoded phenylalanine. The earlier analysis of some 540 of the donors excluded any sequence lacking an unambiguous match to a single V gene segment. An earlier analysis of 587 of the donors called V segments functional above 56.7% productive rearrangements and segregating when the between-donor standard deviation exceeded 5%. A statistical classification framework was built to diagnose cytomegalovirus status from the catalog of TCR beta chain sequences. V and J gene assignment, in a later analysis, came from comparing TCR nucleotide sequences with IMGT/GENE-DB human TR gene sequences. The TCRdist pipeline was used in a later analysis to assign CDR3 sequences and most-parsimonious VDJ recombination scenarios. A later analysis defined each TCR beta chain by its CDR3 amino acid sequence plus V-gene family, and excluded reads lacking a unique V-gene family. A later analysis removed 600 or so highly shared, low-generation-probability nucleotide sequences to deal with suspected cross-contamination and a sequencing artifact. In a later analysis, a clonal expansion index for each public chain was calculated from normalized within-repertoire ranks of inferred template counts. In a later analysis, generation probabilities were computed using a VDJ recombination model fitted to out-of-frame rearrangements, and the results were checked against IGoR. A later analysis scored TCR-TCR, TCR-HLA and TCR-CMV co-occurrence with hypergeometric tests, applying a repertoire-size bias correction to TCR pairs. To estimate false discovery rates, a later analysis permuted the HLA or CMV assignments 20 times. In a later analysis, co-occurring TCRs were grouped using DBSCAN, and TCRdist sequence similarity was added for clustering within HLA-allele-positive subsets. Repertoires with fewer than 30,000 or more than 120,000 public chains, plus five repertoires with anomalous nucleotide sharing, were excluded from co-occurrence clustering. The clones in this table, taken by TCRdb from immuneACCESS, are in-frame only. Not every clone is retained; where verified, under half of the shortfall comes from an unresolved V gene, and the cause of the rest is unknown. V and J calls and clone size are copied from that table; D and trimming were computed from the DNA. The sample profile shows roughly 190,000 clones; around 86% of them were found once. The top ten hold 1.3% of the sample.

The CDR3 spans 15 residues, from the cysteine through the phenylalanine. Of all the DNA, just the CDR3 is kept, 45 bases in frame from base 1. The germline V gene (reference sequence) supplies CDR1 SGHNT and CDR2 YYREEE. Relative to germline, V is 2 bases shorter and J is 0 bases shorter, with 12 bases between their ends. The chain is made from TRBV5-4 and TRBJ2-7, and the D gene may be TRBD2, 7 bases matching. This TCR was recovered from a man aged 25 to 40 in good health and CMV-seronegative. The sequenced sample was PBMCs. The CDR3 region: CASSFYGGPSYEQYF. The nucleotide sequence is TGTGCCAGCAGCTTTTACGGGGGGCCCTCCTACGAGCAGTACTTC.